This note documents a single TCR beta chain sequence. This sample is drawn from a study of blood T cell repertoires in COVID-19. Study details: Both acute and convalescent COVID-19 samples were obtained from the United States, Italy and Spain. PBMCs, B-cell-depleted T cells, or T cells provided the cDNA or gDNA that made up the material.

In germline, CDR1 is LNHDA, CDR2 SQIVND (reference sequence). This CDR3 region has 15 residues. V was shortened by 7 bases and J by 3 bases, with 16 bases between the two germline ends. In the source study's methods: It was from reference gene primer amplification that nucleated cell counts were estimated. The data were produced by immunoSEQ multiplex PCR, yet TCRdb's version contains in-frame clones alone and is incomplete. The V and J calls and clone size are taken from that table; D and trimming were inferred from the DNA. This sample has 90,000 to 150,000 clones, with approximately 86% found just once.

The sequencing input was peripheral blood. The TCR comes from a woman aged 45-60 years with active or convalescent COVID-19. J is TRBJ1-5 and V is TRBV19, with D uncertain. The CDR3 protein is CASKTTSINNQPQHF. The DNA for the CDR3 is TGTGCCAGTAAAACGACAAGTATTAACAATCAGCCCCAGCATTTT.